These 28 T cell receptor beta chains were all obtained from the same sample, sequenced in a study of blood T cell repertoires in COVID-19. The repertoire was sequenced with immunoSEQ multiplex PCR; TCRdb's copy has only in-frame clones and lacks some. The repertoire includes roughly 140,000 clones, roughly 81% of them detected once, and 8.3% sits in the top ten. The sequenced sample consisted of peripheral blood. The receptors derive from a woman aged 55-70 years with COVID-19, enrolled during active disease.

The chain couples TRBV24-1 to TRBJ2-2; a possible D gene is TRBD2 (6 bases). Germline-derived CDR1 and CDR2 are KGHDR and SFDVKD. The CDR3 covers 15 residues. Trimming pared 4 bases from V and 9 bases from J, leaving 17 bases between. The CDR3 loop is CATSDPLGGSWELFF. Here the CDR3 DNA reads TGTGCCACCAGTGACCCCTTGGGGGGTTCCTGGGAGCTGTTTTTT.

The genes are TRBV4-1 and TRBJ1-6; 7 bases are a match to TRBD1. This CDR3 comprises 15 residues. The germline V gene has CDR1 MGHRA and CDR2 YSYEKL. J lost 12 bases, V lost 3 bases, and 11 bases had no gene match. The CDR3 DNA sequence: TGCGCCAGCAGCCAGGATCCGGACAGGATTATACCCCTCCACTTT. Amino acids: CASSQDPDRIIPLHF.

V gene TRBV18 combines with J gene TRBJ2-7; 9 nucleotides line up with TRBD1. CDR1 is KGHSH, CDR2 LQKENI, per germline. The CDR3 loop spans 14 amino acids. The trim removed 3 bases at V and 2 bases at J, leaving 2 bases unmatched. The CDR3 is CASSPRTGAYEQYF. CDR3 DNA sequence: TGTGCCAGCTCACCTCGGACAGGGGCCTACGAGCAGTACTTC.

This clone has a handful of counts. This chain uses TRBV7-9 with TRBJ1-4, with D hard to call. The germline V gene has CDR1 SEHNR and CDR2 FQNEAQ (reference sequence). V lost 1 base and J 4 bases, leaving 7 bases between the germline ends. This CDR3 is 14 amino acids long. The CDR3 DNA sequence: TGTGCCAGCAGCTTAGGGCTGATTAATGAAAAACTGTTTTTT. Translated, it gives CASSLGLINEKLFF.

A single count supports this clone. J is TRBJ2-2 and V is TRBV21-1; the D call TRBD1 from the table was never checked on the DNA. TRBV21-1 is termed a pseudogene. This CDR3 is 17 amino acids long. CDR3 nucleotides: TGTGCCAGCAGCAAAGACAGGAGACAGAATAACACCGGGGAGCTGTTTTTT. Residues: CASSKDRRQNNTGELFF.

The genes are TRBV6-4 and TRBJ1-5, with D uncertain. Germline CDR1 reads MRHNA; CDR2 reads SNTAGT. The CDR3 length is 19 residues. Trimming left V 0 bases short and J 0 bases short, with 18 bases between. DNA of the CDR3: TGTGCCAGCAGTGACTCGTTCGGCGGCCCCGATTATAGCAATCAGCCCCAGCATTTT. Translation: CASSDSFGGPDYSNQPQHF.

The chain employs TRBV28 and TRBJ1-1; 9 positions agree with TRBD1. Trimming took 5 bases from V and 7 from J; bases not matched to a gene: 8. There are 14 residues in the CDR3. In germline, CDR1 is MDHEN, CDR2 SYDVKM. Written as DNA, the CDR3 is TGTGCCAGCAGTCTTGGACAGGGGAGGGGTGAAGCTTTCTTT. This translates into CASSLGQGRGEAFF.

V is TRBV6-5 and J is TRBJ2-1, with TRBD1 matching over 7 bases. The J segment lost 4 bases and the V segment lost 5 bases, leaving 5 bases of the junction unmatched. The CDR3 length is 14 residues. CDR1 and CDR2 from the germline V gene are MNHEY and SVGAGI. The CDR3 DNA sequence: TGTGCCAGCAGTCTTCCGGGACAGTACAATGAGCAGTTCTTC. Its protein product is CASSLPGQYNEQFF.

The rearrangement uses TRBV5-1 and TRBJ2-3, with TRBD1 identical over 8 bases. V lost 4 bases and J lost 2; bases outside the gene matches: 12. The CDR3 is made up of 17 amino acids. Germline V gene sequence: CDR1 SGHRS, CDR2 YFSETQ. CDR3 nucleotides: TGCGCCAGCAGCCTTTCTGGACAGGGATCCTTCACAGATACGCAGTATTTT. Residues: CASSLSGQGSFTDTQYF. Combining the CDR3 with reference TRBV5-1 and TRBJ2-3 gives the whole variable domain KAGVTQTPRYLIKTRGQQVTLSCSPISGHRSVSWYQQTPGQGLQFLFEYFSETQRNKGNFPGRFSGRQFSNSRSEMNVSTLELGDSALYLCASSLSGQGSFTDTQYFGPGTRLTVL.

CDR3 bases: TGTGCCAGTAGCAACGACAGGGGACAGTTTGCAGATACGCAGTATTTT. Translating gives CASSNDRGQFADTQYF. This sequence joins TRBV19 and TRBJ2-3, with TRBD1 matching over 8 bases. V lost 6 bases, J lost 4 bases, and 12 bases stayed unmatched. Germline V gene lookup returns CDR1 LNHDA and CDR2 SQIVND (reference sequence). This CDR3 has 16 amino acids.

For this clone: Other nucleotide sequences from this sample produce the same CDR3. CDR3 protein: CAISVGGDTEAFF. In DNA, the CDR3 is TGTGCCATCAGTGTGGGGGGGGACACTGAAGCTTTCTTT. This chain connects TRBV10-3 to TRBJ1-1, with a weak D call TRBD1 (5 bases). CDR1 is ENHRY, CDR2 SYGVKD, per germline. Between the trimmed V and J ends, which lost 4 bases and 3 bases, there was a span of 9 bases. This CDR3 comprises 13 residues.

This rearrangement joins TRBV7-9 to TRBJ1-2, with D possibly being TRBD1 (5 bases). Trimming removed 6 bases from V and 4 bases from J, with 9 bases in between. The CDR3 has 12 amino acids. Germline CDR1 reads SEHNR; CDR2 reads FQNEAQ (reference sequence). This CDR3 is CASRGVGYGYTF. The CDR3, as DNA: TGTGCCAGCAGAGGGGTGGGCTATGGCTACACCTTC.

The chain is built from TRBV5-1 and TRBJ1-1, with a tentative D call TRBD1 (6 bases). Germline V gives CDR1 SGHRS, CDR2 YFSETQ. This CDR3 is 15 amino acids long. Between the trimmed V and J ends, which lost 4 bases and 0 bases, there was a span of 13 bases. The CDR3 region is CASSRGLALNTEAFF. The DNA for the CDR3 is TGCGCCAGCAGCAGGGGGTTGGCGCTGAACACTGAAGCTTTCTTT.

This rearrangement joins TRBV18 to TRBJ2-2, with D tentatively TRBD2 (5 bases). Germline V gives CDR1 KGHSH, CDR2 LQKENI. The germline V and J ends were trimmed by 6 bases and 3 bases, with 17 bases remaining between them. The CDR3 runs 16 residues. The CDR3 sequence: CASSPRVLRDTGELFF. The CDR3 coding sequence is TGTGCCAGCTCCCCGAGAGTCTTGCGGGACACCGGGGAGCTGTTTTTT.

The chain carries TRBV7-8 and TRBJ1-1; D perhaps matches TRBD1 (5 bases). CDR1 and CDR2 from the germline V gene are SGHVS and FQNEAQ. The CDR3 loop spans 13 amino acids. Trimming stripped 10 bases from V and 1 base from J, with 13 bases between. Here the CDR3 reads CATKPQGNTEAFF. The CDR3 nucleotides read TGTGCCACGAAGCCTCAGGGGAACACTGAAGCTTTCTTT.

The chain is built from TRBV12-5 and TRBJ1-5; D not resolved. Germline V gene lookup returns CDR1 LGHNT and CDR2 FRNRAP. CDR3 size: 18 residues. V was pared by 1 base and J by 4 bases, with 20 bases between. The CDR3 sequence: CASGLGPSSGSRNQPQHF. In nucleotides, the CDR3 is TGTGCTAGTGGTTTGGGACCGTCTAGCGGGTCGCGGAATCAGCCCCAGCATTTT.

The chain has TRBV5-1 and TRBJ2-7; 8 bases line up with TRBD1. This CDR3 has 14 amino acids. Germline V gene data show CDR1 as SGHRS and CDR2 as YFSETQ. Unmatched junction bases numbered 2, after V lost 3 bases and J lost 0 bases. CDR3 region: CASSWDRSSYEQYF. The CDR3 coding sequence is TGCGCCAGCAGCTGGGACAGGAGCTCCTACGAGCAGTACTTC.

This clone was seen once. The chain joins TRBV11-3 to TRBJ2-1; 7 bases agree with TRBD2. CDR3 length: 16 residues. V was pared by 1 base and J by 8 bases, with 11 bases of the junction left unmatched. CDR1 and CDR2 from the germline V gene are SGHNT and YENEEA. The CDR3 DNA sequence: TGTGCCAGCAGCTTAGGGGTGGGAGGGCCGACGGATGAGCAGTTCTTC. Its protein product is CASSLGVGGPTDEQFF.

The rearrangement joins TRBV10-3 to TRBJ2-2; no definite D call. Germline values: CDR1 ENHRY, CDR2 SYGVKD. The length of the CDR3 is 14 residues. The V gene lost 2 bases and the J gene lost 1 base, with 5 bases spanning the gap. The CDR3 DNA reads TGTGCCATCAGTGAGGCAGAGAACACCGGGGAGCTGTTTTTT. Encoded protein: CAISEAENTGELFF.

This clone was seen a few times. CDR3 DNA sequence: TGTGCCAGCACCCCGGGATCCACTACTAATTCACCCCTCCACTTT. It encodes CASTPGSTTNSPLHF. The chain uses TRBV6-5 and TRBJ1-6; D remains ambiguous. V dropped 7 bases and J dropped 6 bases, with 16 bases sitting between them. The CDR3 consists of 15 residues. CDR1 MNHEY and CDR2 SVGAGI come from the germline V gene.

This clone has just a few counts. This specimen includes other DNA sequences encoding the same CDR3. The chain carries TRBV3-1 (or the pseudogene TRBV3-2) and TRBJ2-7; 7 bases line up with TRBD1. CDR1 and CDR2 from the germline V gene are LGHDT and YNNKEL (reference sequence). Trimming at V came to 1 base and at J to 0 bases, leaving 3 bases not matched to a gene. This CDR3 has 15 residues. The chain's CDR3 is CASSQVPGGSYEQYF. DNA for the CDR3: TGTGCCAGCAGCCAAGTGCCAGGGGGCTCCTACGAGCAGTACTTC.

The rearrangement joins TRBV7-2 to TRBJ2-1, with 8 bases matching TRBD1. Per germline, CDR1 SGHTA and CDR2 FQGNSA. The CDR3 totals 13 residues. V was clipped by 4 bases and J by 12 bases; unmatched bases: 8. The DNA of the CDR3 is TGTGCCAGCAGCTCTGGACAGGGACGTTGGCAGTTCTTC. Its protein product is CASSSGQGRWQFF.

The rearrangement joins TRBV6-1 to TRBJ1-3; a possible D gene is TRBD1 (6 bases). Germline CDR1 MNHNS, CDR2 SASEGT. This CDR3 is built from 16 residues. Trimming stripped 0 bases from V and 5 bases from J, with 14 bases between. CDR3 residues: CASSEARGLGRNTIYF. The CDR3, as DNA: TGTGCCAGCAGTGAAGCGCGGGGGCTGGGTAGAAACACCATATATTTT.

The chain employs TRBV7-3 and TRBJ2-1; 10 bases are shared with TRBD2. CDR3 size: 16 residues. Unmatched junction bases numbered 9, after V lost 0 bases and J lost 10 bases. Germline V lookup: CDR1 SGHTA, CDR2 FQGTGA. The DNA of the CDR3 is TGTGCCAGCAGCTTAACGGCGATAGCGGGAGGCAAAGAGCAGTTCTTC. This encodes CASSLTAIAGGKEQFF.

In DNA, the CDR3 is TGTGCCAGCTCACCGGGGGCAGGTCCAGAGACCCAGTACTTC. It translates to CASSPGAGPETQYF. The rearrangement links TRBV18 to TRBJ2-5, with D possibly TRBD1 on 6 matching bases. Per germline, CDR1 KGHSH and CDR2 LQKENI. Trimming removed 3 bases at V and 4 bases at J, with 12 bases between. CDR3 size: 14 residues.

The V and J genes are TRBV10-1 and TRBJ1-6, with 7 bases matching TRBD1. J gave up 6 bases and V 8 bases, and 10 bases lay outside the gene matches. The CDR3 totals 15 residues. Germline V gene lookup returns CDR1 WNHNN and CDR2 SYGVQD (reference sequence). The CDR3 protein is CASYSRQGRNSPLHF. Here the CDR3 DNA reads TGCGCCAGCTACTCCAGACAGGGACGTAATTCACCCCTCCACTTT.

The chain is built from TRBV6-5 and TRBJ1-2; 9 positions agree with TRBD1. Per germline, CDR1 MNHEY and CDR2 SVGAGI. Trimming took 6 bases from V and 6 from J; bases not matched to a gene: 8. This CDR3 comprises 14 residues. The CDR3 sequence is CASSSTGGIDGYTF. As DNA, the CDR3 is TGTGCCAGCAGCTCGACAGGGGGAATCGATGGCTACACCTTC.

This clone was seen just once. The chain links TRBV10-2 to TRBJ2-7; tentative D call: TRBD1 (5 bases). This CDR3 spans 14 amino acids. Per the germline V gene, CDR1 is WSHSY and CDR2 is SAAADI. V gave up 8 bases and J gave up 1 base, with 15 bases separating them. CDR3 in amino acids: CASFPIGQSYEQYF. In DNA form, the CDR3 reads TGCGCCAGCTTTCCTATAGGACAATCCTACGAGCAGTACTTC.